A selection of T cell receptor beta chains follows, all from one sample in a study of tumor-infiltrating lymphocytes in oesophageal squamous cell carcinoma. One entry per CDR3 protein, called by TCRdb with MiXCR from the PCR reads. The sample has roughly 20,000 distinct CDR3 sequences, 35% to 50% seen once. Sequenced sample: normal esophageal tissue next to the tumor. These receptors were obtained from a male donor with esophageal squamous cell carcinoma. The CDR3 runs from the conserved cysteine through the conserved F or W. A D gene is named only where the DNA matches it firmly. Clone size is not always given. Where it is, it says once, few, many or a class for expanded clones.

d_gene: TRBD2
v_gene: TRBV28
j_gene: TRBJ2-7
abundance: .
CDR3nt: TGTGCCAGCAGCCCGGGACTAGCGGGAGATCGCTACGAGCAGTACTTC
CDR3aa: CASSPGLAGDRYEQYF

d_gene: .
v_gene: TRBV6-6
j_gene: TRBJ2-7
abundance: .
CDR3nt: TGTGCCAGCAGGACAAGATCCTACGAGCAGTACTTC
CDR3aa: CASRTRSYEQYF

d_gene: .
v_gene: TRBV10-2
j_gene: TRBJ2-7
abundance: .
CDR3nt: TGCGCCAGCAGAGACTCCTTATACGAGCAGTACTTC
CDR3aa: CASRDSLYEQYF

d_gene: TRBD1
v_gene: TRBV14
j_gene: TRBJ1-2
abundance: few
CDR3nt: TGTGCCAGCAGCCCCGACGGGACAGGGAGGACTGGCTACACCTTC
CDR3aa: CASSPDGTGRTGYTF

d_gene: TRBD2
v_gene: TRBV12-3/TRBV12-4
j_gene: TRBJ2-2
abundance: many
CDR3nt: TGTGCCAGCAGGGAGCGGGAGAGAACCGGGGAGCTGTTTTTT
CDR3aa: CASRERERTGELFF

d_gene: .
v_gene: TRBV12-3/TRBV12-4
j_gene: TRBJ2-7
abundance: .
CDR3nt: TGTGCCAGCAGTTTTGGGGCGAGCTACGAGCAGTACTTC
CDR3aa: CASSFGASYEQYF

d_gene: .
v_gene: TRBV9
j_gene: TRBJ1-6
abundance: .
CDR3nt: TGTGCCAGCAGCGTAGGGGGGAATAATTCACCCCTCCACTTT
CDR3aa: CASSVGGNNSPLHF

d_gene: TRBD1
v_gene: TRBV18
j_gene: TRBJ1-2
abundance: .
CDR3nt: TGTGCCAGCTCACCACTTGGGGACAGGGGCGGATATGGCTACACCTTC
CDR3aa: CASSPLGDRGGYGYTF

d_gene: .
v_gene: TRBV7-9
j_gene: TRBJ2-1
abundance: .
CDR3nt: TGTGCCAGCAGCTCTTTACAGGGTTACAATGAGCAGTTCTTC
CDR3aa: CASSSLQGYNEQFF

d_gene: .
v_gene: TRBV28
j_gene: TRBJ1-2
abundance: .
CDR3nt: TGTGCCAGCAGCCCGACTAGGGCGACTAACTATGGCTACACCTTC
CDR3aa: CASSPTRATNYGYTF

d_gene: TRBD1
v_gene: TRBV7-6
j_gene: TRBJ2-7
abundance: .
CDR3nt: TGTGCCAGCAGCCCCGGGACAGGATACGGCTACGAGCAGTACTTC
CDR3aa: CASSPGTGYGYEQYF

d_gene: .
v_gene: TRBV6-1
j_gene: TRBJ2-6
abundance: medium-sized
CDR3nt: TGTGCCAGCAGTCAGGATTTCTCTGGGGCCAACGTCCTGACTTTC
CDR3aa: CASSQDFSGANVLTF

d_gene: .
v_gene: TRBV6-1
j_gene: TRBJ2-7
abundance: many
CDR3nt: TGTGCCAGCAGCCCGGGAGTACGCTACGAGCAGTACTTC
CDR3aa: CASSPGVRYEQYF

d_gene: .
v_gene: TRBV20-1
j_gene: TRBJ1-5
abundance: .
CDR3nt: TGCAGTGCTAGCCAGGGATATAGCAATCAGCCCCAGCATTTT
CDR3aa: CSASQGYSNQPQHF

d_gene: TRBD1
v_gene: TRBV11-2
j_gene: TRBJ2-3
abundance: .
CDR3nt: TGTGCCAGCGGAAGCTGGACAGGGGGCACAGATACGCAGTATTTT
CDR3aa: CASGSWTGGTDTQYF

d_gene: TRBD2
v_gene: TRBV5-4
j_gene: TRBJ2-5
abundance: few
CDR3nt: TGTGCCAGCACCCTCTGGCGGGGGGGCGGGGAGACCCAGTACTTC
CDR3aa: CASTLWRGGGETQYF

d_gene: .
v_gene: TRBV7-6
j_gene: TRBJ2-1
abundance: large
CDR3nt: TGTGCCAGCAGCAGGGGGGTCGATGAGCAGTTCTTC
CDR3aa: CASSRGVDEQFF

d_gene: .
v_gene: TRBV18
j_gene: TRBJ1-1
abundance: many
CDR3nt: TGTGCCAGCTCACCATCGACAGGAAACATGAACACTGAAGCTTTCTTT
CDR3aa: CASSPSTGNMNTEAFF

d_gene: TRBD1
v_gene: TRBV6-1
j_gene: TRBJ1-3
abundance: many
CDR3nt: TGTGCCAGCAGTGTCGAGCGGACAGGGGGCCCGGGAAACACCATATATTTT
CDR3aa: CASSVERTGGPGNTIYF

d_gene: .
v_gene: TRBV19
j_gene: TRBJ2-1
abundance: many
CDR3nt: TGTGCCAGTAGTATCGTGGCAGCCAACAATGAGCAGTTCTTC
CDR3aa: CASSIVAANNEQFF

d_gene: .
v_gene: TRBV5-1
j_gene: TRBJ2-7
abundance: few
CDR3nt: TGCGCCAGCAGCTTGGCTCCCCAGAGATCCTACGAGCAGTACTTC
CDR3aa: CASSLAPQRSYEQYF

d_gene: .
v_gene: TRBV7-3
j_gene: TRBJ2-2
abundance: medium-sized
CDR3nt: TGTGCCAGCAGCTTCCGTGCCAACACCGGGGAGCTGTTTTTT
CDR3aa: CASSFRANTGELFF

d_gene: .
v_gene: TRBV6-1
j_gene: TRBJ2-7
abundance: many
CDR3nt: TGTGCCAGCACGTGGGGGGCCTACGAGCAGTACTTC
CDR3aa: CASTWGAYEQYF

d_gene: .
v_gene: TRBV6-1
j_gene: TRBJ1-2
abundance: many
CDR3nt: TGTGCCAGCACGTTTGAATTCCGGGGCTCCCATGGCTACACCTTC
CDR3aa: CASTFEFRGSHGYTF

d_gene: .
v_gene: TRBV12-3/TRBV12-4
j_gene: TRBJ2-7
abundance: many
CDR3nt: TGTGCCAGCGGCCAGACCTACGAGCAGTACTTC
CDR3aa: CASGQTYEQYF

d_gene: .
v_gene: TRBV6-6
j_gene: TRBJ2-3
abundance: .
CDR3nt: TGTGCCGGAGGGGCGTGGACTGAAGCTTTCTTC
CDR3aa: CAGGAWTEAFF

d_gene: TRBD2
v_gene: TRBV6-8
j_gene: TRBJ2-4
abundance: .
CDR3nt: TGTGCCAGCAGTGGGGGGGCGATCCGGACTAGCGGGAACATTCAGTACTTC
CDR3aa: CASSGGAIRTSGNIQYF

d_gene: TRBD1
v_gene: TRBV6-1
j_gene: TRBJ1-2
abundance: many
CDR3nt: TGTGCCAGCAGTTACAGGGGACCTGGCGGCTACACCTTC
CDR3aa: CASSYRGPGGYTF

d_gene: TRBD2
v_gene: TRBV6-1
j_gene: TRBJ2-5
abundance: many
CDR3nt: TGTGCCAGCAGTCGGACGACTAGCGGGAGGGGGGAGACCCAGTACTTC
CDR3aa: CASSRTTSGRGETQYF

d_gene: .
v_gene: TRBV7-8
j_gene: TRBJ2-5
abundance: few
CDR3nt: TGTGCCAGCAGCATAATCCAATACAGGGGCGGGGAAGAGACCCAGTACTTC
CDR3aa: CASSIIQYRGGEETQYF

d_gene: .
v_gene: TRBV6-8
j_gene: TRBJ2-1
abundance: .
CDR3nt: TGTGCCAGCAGTTACAGGAGCTCCTACAATGAGCAGTTCTTC
CDR3aa: CASSYRSSYNEQFF

d_gene: .
v_gene: TRBV6-1
j_gene: TRBJ2-3
abundance: many
CDR3nt: TGTGCCAGCAGTAGGGGGACCTTGGTTATCACAGATACGCAGTATTTT
CDR3aa: CASSRGTLVITDTQYF

d_gene: .
v_gene: TRBV6-8
j_gene: TRBJ1-1
abundance: once
CDR3nt: TGTGCCAGCAGTGCGGCGACGCATGAAGCTTTCTTT
CDR3aa: CASSAATHEAFF

d_gene: TRBD1
v_gene: TRBV7-2
j_gene: TRBJ2-7
abundance: .
CDR3nt: TGTGCCAGCAGCTCGGGACAGGGATTGGGCGAGCAGTACTTC
CDR3aa: CASSSGQGLGEQYF

d_gene: .
v_gene: TRBV27
j_gene: TRBJ2-5
abundance: many
CDR3nt: TGTGCCAGCAGTTTTCCGTTTTTCGGCCAGACGGAGACCCAGTACTTC
CDR3aa: CASSFPFFGQTETQYF

d_gene: .
v_gene: TRBV12-3/TRBV12-4
j_gene: TRBJ2-1
abundance: .
CDR3nt: TGTGCCAGCAGTCCCCACACAGGGAATGAGCAGTTCTTC
CDR3aa: CASSPHTGNEQFF

d_gene: TRBD1
v_gene: TRBV7-6
j_gene: TRBJ2-5
abundance: few
CDR3nt: TGTGCCAGCAAGGACAGGGGAGAGACCCAGTACTTC
CDR3aa: CASKDRGETQYF

d_gene: TRBD2
v_gene: TRBV7-3
j_gene: TRBJ2-1
abundance: few
CDR3nt: TGTGCCAGCAGCTTAACGCGGGAGCCTTTCAATGAGCAGTTCTTC
CDR3aa: CASSLTREPFNEQFF

d_gene: TRBD2
v_gene: TRBV28
j_gene: TRBJ2-5
abundance: many
CDR3nt: TGTGCCAGCAGTTCTCGGGGGGCCCAGTACTTC
CDR3aa: CASSSRGAQYF

d_gene: TRBD2
v_gene: TRBV28
j_gene: TRBJ2-7
abundance: few
CDR3nt: TGTGCCAGCTTCTCCCGAGCGGCTAGCGGTAGCTACGAGCAGTACTTC
CDR3aa: CASFSRAASGSYEQYF

d_gene: .
v_gene: TRBV7-5
j_gene: TRBJ2-6
abundance: .
CDR3nt: .
CDR3aa: CISVPEGLPVDEQYF

d_gene: .
v_gene: TRBV6-1
j_gene: TRBJ2-7
abundance: many
CDR3nt: TGTGCCAGCAGTTCGAGCATATTCGACGAGCAGTACTTC
CDR3aa: CASSSSIFDEQYF

d_gene: TRBD2
v_gene: TRBV7-6
j_gene: TRBJ2-1
abundance: few
CDR3nt: TGTGCCAGCAGCACCAGTAGCGGGGGGCAGTTCTTC
CDR3aa: CASSTSSGGQFF